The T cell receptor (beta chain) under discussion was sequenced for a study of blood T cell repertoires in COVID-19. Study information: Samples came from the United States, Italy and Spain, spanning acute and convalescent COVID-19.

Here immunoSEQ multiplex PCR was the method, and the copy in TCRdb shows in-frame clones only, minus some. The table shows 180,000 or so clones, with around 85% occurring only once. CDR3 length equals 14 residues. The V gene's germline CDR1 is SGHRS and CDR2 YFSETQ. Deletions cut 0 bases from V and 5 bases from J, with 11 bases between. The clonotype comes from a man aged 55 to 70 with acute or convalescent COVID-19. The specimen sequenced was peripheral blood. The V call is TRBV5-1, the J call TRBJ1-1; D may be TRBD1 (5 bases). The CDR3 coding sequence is TGCGCCAGCAGCTTGGCAGGGAAGGAAACTGAAGCTTTCTTT. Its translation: CASSLAGKETEAFF.